These T cell receptor beta chains were read from a single sample in a study of identical twins. TCRdb re-analysed the 5' RACE reads in MiXCR, keeping a single row per CDR3 protein. Among 540,000 or so distinct CDR3 sequences, about a fifth were seen once, and the ten largest hold approximately 0.5%. These same records also appear under a second study, on yellow fever vaccine responses in identical twins.

Sequencing was performed on CD4+ T cells sorted from blood. These receptors all stem from a woman aged 18-29 years in good health. CDR3s include the opening cysteine and the closing phenylalanine or tryptophan.

v_call: TRBV6-1
cdr3_aa: CASRMTSVYEQYF

v_call: TRBV5-1
cdr3_aa: CASSLEGVNTEAFF

v_call: TRBV20-1
cdr3_aa: CSARSFNNQPQHF

v_call: TRBV12-5
cdr3_aa: CASGLPRAAGAREETQYF

v_call: TRBV20-1
cdr3_aa: CSARDGDTSSNSPLHF

v_call: TRBV2
cdr3_aa: CASSELGLTHTDTQYF

v_call: TRBV20-1
cdr3_aa: CSARVGGDTQYF

v_call: TRBV12-3/TRBV12-4
cdr3_aa: CASSLAAGGFQETQYF

v_call: TRBV5-5
cdr3_aa: CASSLRWQGDTQYF

v_call: TRBV5-6
cdr3_aa: CASSLGDPGVREQFF

v_call: TRBV6-6
cdr3_aa: CASSPPGDYGYTF

v_call: TRBV10-3
cdr3_aa: CAISAWGTDTQYF

v_call: TRBV7-4
cdr3_aa: CASSGVVETYEQYF

v_call: TRBV18
cdr3_aa: CASPRGEQYF

v_call: TRBV29-1
cdr3_aa: CSVVWAKTASTDTQYF

v_call: TRBV7-3
cdr3_aa: CASSPTNDGEQYF